The entry that follows covers one TCR beta chain sequence. The antigen this receptor binds is unknown. No clone much larger than this one lies a single base away; base qualities are absent. The sample belongs to a study of OX40 agonist ivuxolimab in advanced cancers. Broadly, across the study: Ivuxolimab, which targeted the costimulatory receptor OX40 (CD134), was an agonistic, fully human IgG2 monoclonal antibody. The purpose of peripheral TCRbeta sequencing was to test whether ivuxolimab changed TCR sequence diversity and led to clonal T-cell expansion. Partial responses were achieved by three dose-escalation patients, of whom one had hepatocellular carcinoma and two had cutaneous melanoma. In the dose-escalation cohort, 82.7% of patients were male, and the mean age was around 60 years, with a range of 23 to 79. Among the approximately 54 dose-escalation patients, some 19 had hepatocellular carcinoma, 15 or so melanoma, 9 renal cell carcinoma and 9 head and neck cancer. Prior anti-PD-1, anti-PD-L1 or anti-CTLA-4 therapy was permitted, and checkpoint inhibitors had been received by around 40% of dose-escalation patients. Intravenous ivuxolimab was administered to patients every 2 weeks at six dose levels: 0.01, 0.1, 0.3, 1.5, 3 and 10 mg/kg. The paper reports the monotherapy dose-escalation portion (N of about 54 patients) of the phase I ivuxolimab trial. The full study reports these points: At doses from 0.1 to 3.0 mg/kg, clonal expansion was seen in both CD4+ and CD8+ blood T cells between baseline and week 6. The antigen specificity of the peripheral T cells that underwent clonal expansion was not determined. In partial responders in the 0.1-3.0 mg/kg groups, normalized peripheral clonal expansion was found to be among the lowest, especially among CD8+ T cells. After ivuxolimab, expanded clones were on average more numerous among CD8+ T cells than among CD4+ T cells. Low levels of normalized T-cell clonal expansion were also seen in some patients who did not respond.

Spanning cysteine to phenylalanine, the CDR3 consists of 14 amino acids. Here the CDR3 DNA is all that survives: 42 bases in frame from base 1. V and J are truncated by 2 bases and 9 bases respectively, leaving an intervening sequence of 14 bases. Per the germline V gene (reference sequence), MNHEY is the CDR1 and SMNVEV is the CDR2. Genomic DNA was isolated from the sorted cells so that the TCRbeta CDR3 region could be sequenced. TCRbeta CDR3 regions were sequenced using the immunoSEQ Assay. Entries here come from immuneACCESS through TCRdb and include only in-frame sequences with V and J called. Some clones fail to appear in such tables; in the studies checked, an unresolved V gene covers under half of the shortfall, and the cause of the remainder is unknown. Here the sample has about 96,000 clones; roughly four fifths occur a single time. The ten largest clones take up roughly 5.8% of the sample.

Patients with autoimmune disease history or receiving systemic immunosuppression were excluded from the trial. Peripheral blood for TCR sequencing was drawn from every dose cohort at baseline, at cycle 4 day 1 and at cycle 7 day 1. Samples came from an open-label, multicenter, first-in-human phase I dose-escalation trial of ivuxolimab. Adults with locally advanced or metastatic melanoma, renal cell, hepatocellular, or head and neck squamous cell carcinoma were enrolled in the trial. Before TCR sequencing, CD4+ and CD8+ T cells were separately sorted from peripheral blood. The clonotype comes from an adult with an advanced solid tumor such as melanoma, head and neck, liver or kidney cancer. The sample here was CD4+ or CD8+ T cells sorted from blood, taken in a trial of the OX40 agonist ivuxolimab. The chain joins TRBV27 to TRBJ1-5; a tentative D match to TRBD1 spans 6 bases. The DNA is as follows: TGTGCCAGCAGTTTAATGGGGGGCGCCGGGCCCCAGCATTTT. This sequence encodes CASSLMGGAGPQHF.